This passage covers 25 T cell receptor beta chains from one sample sequenced in a study of read filtering for tumor transcriptome and immune sequencing. This library used around 0.4 ug RNA and molecular barcoded adaptors spanning alpha/delta and beta/gamma chains. TCRdb reprocessed the reads with MiXCR, giving one entry per CDR3 protein. The table has some 120,000 distinct CDR3 sequences, 13% seen once; the top ten hold approximately 9.9%. Sequenced: a population of CD138-negative cells sorted from bone marrow. The receptors were gathered from a donor over 35 with multiple myeloma.

This clonotype came up many times. The V gene is TRBV6-6, the J gene TRBJ2-7; 8 nucleotides match TRBD1. There are 12 residues in the CDR3. V was pared by 6 bases and J by 9 bases, with 7 bases of the junction left unmatched. CDR1 and CDR2 from the germline V gene are MNHNY and SVGAGI (reference sequence). CDR3 nucleotide sequence: TGTGCCAGCAGAAACGGACAGGGCGTGCAGTACTTC. It yields the protein CASRNGQGVQYF.

Notes on this clonotype: A single base separates this from a much larger clone, so it may be a read error. V usage is TRBV5-1 and J usage is TRBJ2-5; weak D call: TRBD1 (6 bases). V lost 4 bases to trimming and J lost 3 bases, with 16 bases between them. This CDR3 is built from 15 residues. The V gene's germline CDR1 is SGHRS and CDR2 YFSETQ. The CDR3 loop is CASSPWTAAEETQYF. The CDR3 DNA follows: TGCGCCAGCAGCCCCTGGACAGCGGCAGAAGAGACCCAGTACTTC.

Ten or more counts support this clonotype. The chain carries TRBV12-3 or TRBV12-4 and TRBJ2-2; D unclear. V was clipped by 7 bases and J by 6 bases, with 15 bases between them. This CDR3 is 14 amino acids long. CDR3 in DNA: TGTGCCAGCAACCGCTTGACAACGGCCGGGGAGCTGTTTTTT. Translation gives CASNRLTTAGELFF.

This clonotype came up many times. The CDR3 reads CASSLLQASEQYF. DNA of the CDR3: TGTGCCAGCAGTTTGCTACAGGCCTCCGAGCAGTACTTC. The rearrangement uses TRBV27 and TRBJ2-7; perhaps TRBD1 as D (5 bases). From germline, CDR1 is MNHEY and CDR2 SMNVEV (reference sequence). V lost 3 bases, J lost 6 bases, and 12 bases lay in between. CDR3 length: 13 residues.

This clonotype was observed many times. V and J are TRBV4-1 and TRBJ2-3, with 11 bases matching TRBD2. Germline assignment: CDR1 MGHRA and CDR2 YSYEKL. This CDR3 contains 17 residues. The trim removed 0 bases at V and 4 bases at J, leaving 6 bases unmatched. CDR3 in DNA: TGCGCCAGCAGCCAAGAAAGGCGTAGCGGGGGGGCAGATACGCAGTATTTT. It yields the protein CASSQERRSGGADTQYF.

This clonotype showed up many times. The chain links TRBV3-1 to TRBJ1-1, with TRBD1 matching 7 bases. Germline CDR1 and CDR2: LGHDT and YNNKEL (reference sequence). The J segment lost 3 bases and the V segment lost 8 bases, leaving 12 bases of the junction unmatched. The CDR3 consists of 15 residues. For the CDR3, the DNA is TGTGCCAGCCAAAGGAGGACAGGAGGTTACACTGAAGCTTTCTTT. This gives the protein CASQRRTGGYTEAFF.

This clonotype was observed at least ten times. The rearrangement links TRBV12-5 to TRBJ2-1; 8 bases line up with TRBD2. With 6 bases clipped from V and 5 bases from J, the junction kept 12 bases outside the gene matches. Germline values: CDR1 LGHNT, CDR2 FRNRAP. This CDR3 has 16 amino acids. CDR3 coding DNA: TGTGCTAGTGGCCCAGGCGCCAGCGGGGGAAACAATGAGCAGTTCTTC. Residues: CASGPGASGGNNEQFF.

Many counts were recorded for this clonotype. The chain joins TRBV27 to TRBJ1-2; TRBD1 matches 9 bases. The CDR3 loop spans 16 amino acids. Unmatched junction bases numbered 11, after V lost 5 bases and J lost 4 bases. CDR1 is MNHEY and CDR2 is SMNVEV in the germline V gene (reference sequence). CDR3 loop: CASSPSGTGYSYGYTF. The DNA for the CDR3 is TGTGCCAGCAGTCCATCCGGGACAGGGTATTCCTATGGCTACACCTTC.

The rearrangement links TRBV4-1 to TRBJ1-5; D unresolved. This CDR3 has 15 residues. Germline V CDR1 and CDR2: MGHRA, YSYEKL. V lost 0 bases and J 7 bases, leaving 13 bases between the germline ends. The CDR3 DNA reads as TGCGCCAGCAGCCAAGATCGCGTCCGGGGACAGCCCCAGCATTTT. Translated, it gives CASSQDRVRGQPQHF.

This clonotype was seen many times. V is TRBV12-3 or TRBV12-4 and J is TRBJ2-2; D unresolved. This CDR3 contains 13 residues. The V and J ends lost 2 bases and 3 bases respectively, with 4 bases between them. The CDR3 nucleotides read TGTGCCAGCAGTTTATGGGACACCGGGGAGCTGTTTTTT. This translates into CASSLWDTGELFF.

This clonotype was found many times. This sequence joins TRBV20-1 and TRBJ1-2; D remains ambiguous. The CDR3 consists of 13 residues. The V gene lost 6 bases and the J gene lost 1 base, with 12 bases spanning the gap. Germline V CDR1 and CDR2: DFQATT, SNEGSKA (reference sequence). The DNA for the CDR3 is TGCAGTGCCCACAGCGGCAGTAACTATGGCTACACCTTC. It specifies CSAHSGSNYGYTF.

At least ten counts were recorded for this clonotype. The rearrangement joins TRBV18 to TRBJ2-7; 7 bases agree with TRBD1. J was trimmed by 1 base and V by 0 bases; bases with no gene match: 9. The germline V gene has CDR1 KGHSH and CDR2 LQKENI. This CDR3 contains 17 residues. This CDR3 reads CASSPPSGTDSSYEQYF. As DNA, the CDR3 is TGTGCCAGCTCACCACCGTCCGGGACAGATTCTTCCTACGAGCAGTACTTC.

This clonotype has ten or more counts. The chain employs TRBV7-6 and TRBJ2-1; D gene uncertain. Trimming took 1 base from V and 8 from J, leaving 9 bases between them. The germline V gene has CDR1 SGHVS and CDR2 FNYEAQ. The CDR3 extends over 13 amino acids. This CDR3 is CASSLGQHDEQFF. CDR3 nucleotides: TGTGCCAGCAGCTTAGGGCAACACGATGAGCAGTTCTTC.

The sample holds a few counts of this clonotype. Likely a read error: the CDR3 ends without its conserved phenylalanine or tryptophan. The rearrangement uses TRBV20-1 and TRBJ2-1, with D tentatively TRBD2 (7 bases). The CDR3 runs 15 residues. The germline V gene encodes CDR1 DFQATT and CDR2 SNEGSKA (reference sequence). As DNA, the CDR3 is TGCAGCGCCCGCCCAGGGGAGGGGCACGGGGGTGAGCAGTTCCTC. Protein sequence: CSARPGEGHGGEQFL.

Comments on this clonotype: A read error is possible here, since a much larger clone lies one base away. The chain links TRBV10-3 to TRBJ2-5, with 8 positions matching TRBD2. CDR1 ENHRY and CDR2 SYGVKD come from the germline V gene. The length of the CDR3 is 15 residues. CDR3 region: CAIRNNGGARETQCF. CDR3 nucleotides: TGTGCCATCAGAAACAACGGGGGGGCCCGAGAGACCCAGTGCTTC.

This clonotype has at least ten counts. This sequence joins TRBV28 and TRBJ2-7, with 8 positions matching TRBD2. The germline CDR1 and CDR2 sequences are MDHEN and SYDVKM. With V trimmed by 7 bases and J by 2 bases, 4 bases remained unmatched. The CDR3 has 13 residues. CDR3: CASTPGGPYEQYF. The CDR3 nucleotides are TGTGCCAGCACCCCGGGGGGGCCCTACGAGCAGTACTTC.

This clonotype has more than one count but fewer than ten. The chain has TRBV12-3 or TRBV12-4 and TRBJ2-3; D might be TRBD2 (5 bases). V gave up 6 bases and J gave up 5 bases, with 15 bases separating them. CDR3 size: 14 residues. The CDR3 bases are TGTGCCAGCAGCCTGTACGGGAAAGAAGATACGCAGTATTTT. Protein: CASSLYGKEDTQYF.

This clonotype was seen at least ten times. The genes are TRBV7-9 and TRBJ1-2; D not resolved. This CDR3 has 14 residues. Per germline, CDR1 SEHNR and CDR2 FQNEAQ (reference sequence). Trimming removed 5 bases at V and 5 bases at J, with 15 bases between. Here the CDR3 DNA reads TGTGCCAGCAGCCTCGCTGCGGGGTCGTATGGCTACACCTTC. Translation gives CASSLAAGSYGYTF.

This clonotype occurred many times. The rearrangement uses TRBV19 and TRBJ1-1; weak D call: TRBD1 (6 bases). Trimming took off 7 bases at V and 2 bases at J, with 11 bases between the two ends. Germline CDR1 LNHDA, CDR2 SQIVND (reference sequence). The CDR3 contains 13 residues. The DNA for the CDR3 is TGTGCCAGTAAGGGGGTCGTAAACACTGAAGCTTTCTTT. Protein: CASKGVVNTEAFF.

This clonotype was detected many times. The rearrangement links TRBV5-1 to TRBJ2-3, with TRBD1 matching over 7 bases. This CDR3 region has 13 residues. Germline V gene sequence: CDR1 SGHRS, CDR2 YFSETQ. V shed 3 bases and J 6 bases; nucleotides not matched to a gene: 4. The CDR3 loop reads CASSSGGMDTQYF. For the CDR3, the DNA is TGCGCCAGCAGCTCAGGGGGTATGGATACGCAGTATTTT.

This chain joins TRBV10-3 and TRBJ2-1, with 8 bases matching TRBD1. Germline CDR1 is ENHRY and CDR2 is SYGVKD. V gave up 6 bases and J gave up 5 bases; unmatched junction bases: 15. This CDR3 region has 17 residues. CDR3 DNA: TGTGCCATCAGCGACAGGGGCGGCAGGGATAGGGACAATGAGCAGTTCTTC. Amino acid sequence: CAISDRGGRDRDNEQFF.

This clonotype has a handful of counts. A read error may explain this, as a much larger clone is one base away. The V and J genes are TRBV20-1 and TRBJ1-5; 8 nucleotides match TRBD1. CDR1 and CDR2 from the germline V gene are DFQATT and SNEGSKA (reference sequence). CDR3 length: 13 residues. The CDR3 spells CSAGQGSNQPPHF. CDR3 DNA sequence: TGCAGTGCTGGACAGGGAAGCAATCAGCCCCCGCATTTT.

This chain connects TRBV19 to TRBJ2-5; weak D call: TRBD1 (6 bases). Germline V gene lookup returns CDR1 LNHDA and CDR2 SQIVND (reference sequence). The CDR3 consists of 11 residues. V gave up 11 bases and J gave up 6 bases, with 13 bases separating them. The CDR3, as DNA: TGTGCCTCGGCTCAGGGGAAGACCCAGTACTTC. Protein product: CASAQGKTQYF.

This clonotype appeared many times. V usage is TRBV19 and J usage is TRBJ2-5, with D possibly TRBD1 on 6 matching bases. The CDR3 is 13 residues long. In germline, CDR1 is LNHDA, CDR2 SQIVND (reference sequence). The V end lost 5 bases, the J end lost 5 bases, and 12 bases lay between the germline ends. CDR3 nucleotides: TGTGCCAGTAGTGTACAGGGATCGGAGACCCAGTACTTC. Residues: CASSVQGSETQYF. Drawing the rest from reference TRBV19 and TRBJ2-5, the complete variable domain is DGGITQSPKYLFRKEGQNVTLSCEQNLNHDAMYWYRQDPGQGLRLIYYSQIVNDFQKGDIAEGYSVSREKKESFPLTVTSAQKNPTAFYLCASSVQGSETQYFGPGTRLLVL.

This clonotype was counted ten times or more. The chain uses TRBV7-3 and TRBJ2-1, with 11 nucleotides matching TRBD2. Per germline, CDR1 SGHTA and CDR2 FQGTGA. Unmatched junction bases numbered 21, after V lost 1 base and J lost 7 bases. This CDR3 spans 21 amino acids. CDR3 coding DNA: TGTGCCAGCAGCTTAAACCCCTCTTTTAGGCCTACTAGCGGGAGATTTAATGAGCAGTTCTTC. Its translation: CASSLNPSFRPTSGRFNEQFF.